This TCR beta chain was sequenced for a study of cytomegalovirus exposure and HLA in healthy donors. Study outcomes and limitations: TCR beta chains numbering under 200 were designated cytomegalovirus-associated.

On this clone: Its target is not known.

CDR1 KGHSH and CDR2 LQKENI come from the germline V gene. Trimming cost V 5 bases and J 0 bases; bases outside gene matches: 3. This CDR3 is 15 amino acids long. 13 Jbeta primers and 60 Vbeta primers were used for the PCR. Sequencing used immunoSEQ multiplex PCR; TCRdb keeps in-frame clones, though not all of them. The sample yields approximately 100,000 clones, around 80% seen once. The clonotype comes from a woman aged 50 to 60 in good health and CMV-seropositive. Sequencing was performed on PBMCs. The genes are TRBV18 and TRBJ1-5, with 8 bases matching TRBD1. This chain's CDR3 is CASSLTGDSNQPQHF. Written as DNA, the CDR3 is TGTGCCAGCTCATTGACAGGGGATAGCAATCAGCCCCAGCATTTT.